This T cell receptor beta chain originates from a study of memory CD4+ T cells and cytomegalovirus serostatus. Study-wide findings and caveats: The CMV-associated TCR signature appears largely within the CD4+ memory repertoire. Median bootstrapped AUC for CMV status was about 0.96 originally, just under 0.93 US-trained. CD4+ memory repertoires contained about 40% of the 164 reported CMV TCRbeta sequences.

Only in-frame clones appear in the TCRdb table, and some are missing; sequencing was by immunoSEQ multiplex PCR. The repertoire includes roughly 76,000 clones, 60% to 80% of them detected once, and approximately 2.8% sits in the top ten. As for this clone: Its antigen is unknown.

V was shortened by 5 bases and J by 3 bases, with 14 bases between the two germline ends. Germline lookup yields CDR1 SGHAT and CDR2 FQNNGV. This CDR3 contains 14 residues. Single viable CD3+CD4+CD8-CD45RO+ cells were sorted as the memory CD4+ T cells. Sequenced sample: memory CD4+ T cells from blood. The clonotype originates from an adult in good health and CMV-seropositive. The chain recombines TRBV11-2 with TRBJ2-7; D might be TRBD1 (6 bases). CDR3 coding DNA: TGTGCCAGCAGCCTCACTGCAGGGGTCTACGAGCAGTACTTC. It yields the protein CASSLTAGVYEQYF.